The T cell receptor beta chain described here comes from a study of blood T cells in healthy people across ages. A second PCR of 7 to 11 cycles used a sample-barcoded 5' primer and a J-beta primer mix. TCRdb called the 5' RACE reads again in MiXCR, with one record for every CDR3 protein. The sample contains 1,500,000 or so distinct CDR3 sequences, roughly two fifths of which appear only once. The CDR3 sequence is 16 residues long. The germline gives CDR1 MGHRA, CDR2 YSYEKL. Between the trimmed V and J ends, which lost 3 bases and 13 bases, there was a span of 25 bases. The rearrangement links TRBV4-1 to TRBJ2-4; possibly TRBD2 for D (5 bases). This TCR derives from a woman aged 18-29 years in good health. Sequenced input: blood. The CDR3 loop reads CASSHQAVGLRYEQYF. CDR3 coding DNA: TGCGCCAGCAGCCACCAAGCGGTAGGGCTACGGTATGAGCAGTACTTC.